This T cell receptor (beta chain) was sequenced in a study of cytomegalovirus exposure and HLA in healthy donors. Study background: Drawn from HLA-typed donors, about 82 million unique TCRs were held in an early data release. Study findings and constraints: 164 TCR beta chains were listed as cytomegalovirus-associated. Earlier analysis yielded a pattern in which most TCR beta V segments were productive about 90% or about 30% of the time. Most TCR sequences were rare, but some public TCRs occurred in many donors.

CDR3 length equals 19 residues. Germline CDR1 LGHNA, CDR2 YSLEER. Deletions cut 4 bases from V and 6 bases from J, with 29 bases between. The PCR contained 60 Vbeta and 13 Jbeta primers. Using immunoSEQ multiplex PCR, the repertoire was profiled, and TCRdb retains in-frame clones only, with some absent. Found here are around 130,000 clones, roughly two thirds of them singletons; the top ten hold approximately 1.8%. Details on this clone: Its specificity is unknown.

This rearrangement joins TRBV4-3 to TRBJ2-3, with a possible D match to TRBD1 (5 bases). The source material was PBMCs. This receptor was identified in a male donor in good health and CMV-seronegative. CDR3 residues: CASSRDNSRASRKGDTQYF. The CDR3 DNA is TGCGCCAGCAGCCGAGATAATTCTCGGGCTAGTAGGAAGGGGGATACGCAGTATTTT.